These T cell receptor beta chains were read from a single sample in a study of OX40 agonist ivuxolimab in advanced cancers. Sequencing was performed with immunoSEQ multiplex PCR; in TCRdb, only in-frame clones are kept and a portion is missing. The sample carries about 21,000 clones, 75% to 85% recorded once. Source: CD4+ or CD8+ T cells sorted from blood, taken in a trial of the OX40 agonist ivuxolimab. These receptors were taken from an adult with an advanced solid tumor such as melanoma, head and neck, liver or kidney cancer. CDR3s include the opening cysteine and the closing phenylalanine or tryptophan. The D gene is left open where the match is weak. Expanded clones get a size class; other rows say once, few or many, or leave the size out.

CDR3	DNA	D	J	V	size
CAWQPSSAGSYNEQFF	TGTGCCTGGCAACCTAGCTCGGCGGGGTCCTACAATGAGCAGTTCTTC	-	TRBJ2-1	TRBV30	once
CASSLGAGAKNEQFF	TGCGCCAGCAGCTTGGGGGCGGGGGCGAAGAATGAGCAGTTCTTC	-	TRBJ2-1	TRBV5-1	once
CASSIWGARTEAFF	TGTGCCAGTAGTATTTGGGGGGCGCGGACTGAAGCTTTCTTT	-	TRBJ1-1	TRBV19	-
CASSLEGTGDEKLFF	TGTGCCAGCAGCTTGGAGGGGACAGGGGACGAAAAACTGTTTTTT	TRBD1	TRBJ1-4	TRBV5-5	-
CASSLSEGDGNTIYF	TGTGCCAGCAGCCTGTCGGAGGGGGACGGAAACACCATATATTTT	-	TRBJ1-3	TRBV28	-
CASSSVGVSGRTEAFF	TGCGCCAGCAGCTCTGTGGGGGTTTCGGGACGTACTGAAGCTTTCTTT	-	TRBJ1-1	TRBV5-1	-
CASSYTSGAGNSPLHF	TGTGCCAGCAGTTACACCTCCGGGGCTGGGAATTCACCCCTCCACTTT	-	TRBJ1-6	TRBV6-5	few
CASSFSGGADNEQFF	TGTGCCAGCAGCTTCAGCGGGGGGGCCGACAATGAGCAGTTCTTC	TRBD2	TRBJ2-1	TRBV5-4	-
CASTGLNEKLFF	TGTGCCAGCACGGGCTTAAATGAAAAACTGTTTTTT	-	TRBJ1-4	TRBV28	-
CASTPAGGRSYEQYF	TGTGCCAGCACCCCCGCAGGGGGGAGGTCCTACGAGCAGTACTTC	-	TRBJ2-7	TRBV28	-
CASSNGQPSYNEQFF	TGTGCCAGCAGTAACGGACAGCCCTCCTACAATGAGCAGTTCTTC	-	TRBJ2-1	TRBV5-8	-
CAIGQVKDYGYTF	TGTGCCATCGGTCAGGTCAAGGACTATGGCTACACCTTC	-	TRBJ1-2	TRBV10-3	once
CASSSMNTEAFF	TGTGCCAGCTCATCCATGAACACTGAAGCTTTCTTT	-	TRBJ1-1	TRBV18	-
CASSDQGVRETQYF	TGTGCCAGCAGTGACCAGGGGGTAAGAGAGACCCAGTACTTC	TRBD1	TRBJ2-5	TRBV28	medium-sized
CASSLLGDHEQYF	TGTGCCAGCAGTTTATTGGGGGACCACGAGCAGTACTTC	-	TRBJ2-7	TRBV27	-
CASSFRGSYEQYF	TGTGCCAGCAGTTTTAGGGGTTCCTACGAGCAGTACTTC	-	TRBJ2-7	TRBV27	-
CASSLRERGLNQPQHF	TGTGCCAGCTCATTACGGGAAAGGGGACTCAATCAGCCCCAGCATTTT	-	TRBJ1-5	TRBV18	-
CASGLYEKLFF	TGTGCCAGCGGCCTGTATGAAAAACTGTTTTTT	-	TRBJ1-4	TRBV28	-
CASSDGGPADIQYF	TGTGCCAGCAGCGATGGGGGGCCGGCGGACATTCAGTACTTC	-	TRBJ2-4	TRBV9	-
CASSAGLANEQFF	TGTGCCAGCAGTGCCGGACTAGCAAATGAGCAGTTCTTC	TRBD2	TRBJ2-1	TRBV7-3	-
CASSAEGLVRNEQFF	TGTGCCAGCAGCGCGGAGGGACTAGTGAGAAATGAGCAGTTCTTC	TRBD2	TRBJ2-1	TRBV9	-
CASSPSLAGETDTQYF	TGTGCCAGCAGCCCGAGCCTAGCGGGAGAGACAGATACGCAGTATTTT	TRBD2	TRBJ2-3	TRBV7-9	-
CASSQYGGLTYNEQFF	TGTGCCAGCAGCCAATATGGTGGGCTAACCTACAATGAGCAGTTCTTC	-	TRBJ2-1	TRBV14	-
CASSLTGESNEQFF	TGTGCCAGCAGCTTAACAGGGGAAAGCAATGAGCAGTTCTTC	TRBD1	TRBJ2-1	TRBV7-9	-
CASSVEGTSNEQFF	TGTGCCAGCAGCGTAGAAGGGACTAGCAATGAGCAGTTCTTC	TRBD2	TRBJ2-1	TRBV9	-
CAWGTGTYEQYF	TGTGCCTGGGGGACCGGTACCTACGAGCAGTACTTC	-	TRBJ2-7	TRBV30	-
CSVESSGRTNEQFF	TGCAGCGTTGAATCTAGCGGGAGAACCAATGAGCAGTTCTTC	TRBD2	TRBJ2-1	TRBV29-1	-
CASSLLGQGTYEQYF	TGTGCCAGCAGTTTATTGGGACAGGGAACCTACGAGCAGTACTTC	TRBD1	TRBJ2-7	TRBV28	-
CAWSLIQRPDEQYF	TGTGCCTGGAGTCTTATACAGAGGCCCGACGAGCAGTACTTC	-	TRBJ2-7	TRBV30	-
CASSLSTTGGSEQYF	TGTGCCAGCAGTTTATCGACGACGGGCGGTTCAGAGCAGTACTTC	-	TRBJ2-7	TRBV27	medium-sized
CASRSGGGGQPQHF	TGTGCCAGCCGGTCAGGGGGCGGAGGTCAGCCCCAGCATTTT	TRBD1	TRBJ1-5	TRBV6-5	-